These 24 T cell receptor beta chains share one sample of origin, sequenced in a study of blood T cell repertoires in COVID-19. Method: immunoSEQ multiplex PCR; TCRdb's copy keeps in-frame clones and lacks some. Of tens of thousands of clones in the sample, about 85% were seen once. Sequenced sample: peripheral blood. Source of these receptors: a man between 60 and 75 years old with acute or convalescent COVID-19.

CDR3: CASSEAGGWGQPQHF. The CDR3 coding sequence is TGTGCCAGCAGTGAGGCAGGGGGCTGGGGTCAGCCCCAGCATTTT. The J gene is TRBJ1-5, the V gene TRBV6-4, with 8 nucleotides matching TRBD1. In germline, CDR1 is MRHNA, CDR2 SNTAGT. The CDR3 spans 15 residues. The V gene end was trimmed by 3 bases and the J gene end by 6 bases; junction bases not matched to a gene: 7.

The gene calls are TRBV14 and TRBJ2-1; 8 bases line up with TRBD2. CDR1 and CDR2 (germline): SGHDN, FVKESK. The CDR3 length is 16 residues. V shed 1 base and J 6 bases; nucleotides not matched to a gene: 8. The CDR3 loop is CASSQAPTGLVNEQFF. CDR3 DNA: TGTGCCAGCAGCCAAGCCCCGACGGGACTAGTCAATGAGCAGTTCTTC.

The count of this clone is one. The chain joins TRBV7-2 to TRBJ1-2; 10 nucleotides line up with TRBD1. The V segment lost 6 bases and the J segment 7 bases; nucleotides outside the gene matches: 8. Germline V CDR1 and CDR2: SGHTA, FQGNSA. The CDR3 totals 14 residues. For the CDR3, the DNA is TGTGCCAGCAGTGTAACCGGGACAGGGGTTGGCTACACCTTC. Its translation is CASSVTGTGVGYTF.

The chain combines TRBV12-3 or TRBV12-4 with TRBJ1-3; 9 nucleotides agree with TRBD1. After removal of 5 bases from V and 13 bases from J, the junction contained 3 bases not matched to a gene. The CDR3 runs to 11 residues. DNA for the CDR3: TGTGCCAGCAGTCGGGACAGGGCGATATATTTT. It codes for CASSRDRAIYF.

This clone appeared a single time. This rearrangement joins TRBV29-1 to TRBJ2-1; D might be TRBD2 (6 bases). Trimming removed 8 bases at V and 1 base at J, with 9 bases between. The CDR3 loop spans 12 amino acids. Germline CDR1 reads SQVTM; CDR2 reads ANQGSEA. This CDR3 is CSLGTSYNEQFF. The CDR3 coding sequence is TGCAGCTTAGGGACTTCCTACAATGAGCAGTTCTTC.

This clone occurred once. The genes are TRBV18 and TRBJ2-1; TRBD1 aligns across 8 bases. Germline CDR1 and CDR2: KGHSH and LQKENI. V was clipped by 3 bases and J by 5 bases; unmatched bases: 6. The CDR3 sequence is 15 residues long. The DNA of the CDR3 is TGTGCCAGCTCACCCCGGACAGGGACGGACAATGAGCAGTTCTTC. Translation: CASSPRTGTDNEQFF.

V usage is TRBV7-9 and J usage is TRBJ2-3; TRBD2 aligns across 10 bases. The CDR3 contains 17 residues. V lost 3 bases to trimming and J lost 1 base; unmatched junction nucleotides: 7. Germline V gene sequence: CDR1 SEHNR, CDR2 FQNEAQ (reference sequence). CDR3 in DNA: TGTGCCAGCAGCTTTCTGGGGCTAGCGGGGGGCACAGATACGCAGTATTTT. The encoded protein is CASSFLGLAGGTDTQYF.

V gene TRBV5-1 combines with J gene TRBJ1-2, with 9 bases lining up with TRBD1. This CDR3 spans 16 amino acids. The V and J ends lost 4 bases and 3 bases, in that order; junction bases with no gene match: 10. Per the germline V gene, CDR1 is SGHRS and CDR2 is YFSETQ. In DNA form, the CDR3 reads TGCGCCAGCAGCCCCTTAGATGGGACAGGGCACTATGGCTACACCTTC. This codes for CASSPLDGTGHYGYTF. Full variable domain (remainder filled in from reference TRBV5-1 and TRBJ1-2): KAGVTQTPRYLIKTRGQQVTLSCSPISGHRSVSWYQQTPGQGLQFLFEYFSETQRNKGNFPGRFSGRQFSNSRSEMNVSTLELGDSALYLCASSPLDGTGHYGYTFGSGTRLTVV.

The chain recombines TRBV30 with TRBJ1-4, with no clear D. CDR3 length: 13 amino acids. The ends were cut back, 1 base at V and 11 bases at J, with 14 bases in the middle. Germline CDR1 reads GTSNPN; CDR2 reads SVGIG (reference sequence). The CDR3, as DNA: TGTGCCTGGAGTGGGGCGGGGAGGCGTAAACTGTTTTTT. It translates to CAWSGAGRRKLFF.

The CDR3 loop reads CASTQQGAKTQYF. The CDR3 coding sequence is TGTGCCAGTACCCAACAGGGAGCAAAGACCCAGTACTTC. This chain links TRBV19 with TRBJ2-5; possible D gene TRBD1, 6 bases. Trimming left V 7 bases short and J 6 bases short, with 15 bases between. The CDR3 is 13 residues long. The germline V gene has CDR1 LNHDA and CDR2 SQIVND (reference sequence).

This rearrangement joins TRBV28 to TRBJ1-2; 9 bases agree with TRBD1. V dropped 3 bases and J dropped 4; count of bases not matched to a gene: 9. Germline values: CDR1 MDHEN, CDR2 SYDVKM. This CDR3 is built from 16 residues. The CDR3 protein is CASSFEGTGSLYGYTF. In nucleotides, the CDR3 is TGTGCCAGCAGTTTCGAAGGGACAGGGAGCCTCTATGGCTACACCTTC.

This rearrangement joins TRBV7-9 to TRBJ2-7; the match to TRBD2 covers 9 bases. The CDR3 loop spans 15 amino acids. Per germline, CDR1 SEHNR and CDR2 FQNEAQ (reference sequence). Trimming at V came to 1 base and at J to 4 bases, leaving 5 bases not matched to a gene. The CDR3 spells CASSLGLAGPYEQYF. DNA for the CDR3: TGTGCCAGCAGCTTAGGGCTAGCGGGACCTTACGAGCAGTACTTC.

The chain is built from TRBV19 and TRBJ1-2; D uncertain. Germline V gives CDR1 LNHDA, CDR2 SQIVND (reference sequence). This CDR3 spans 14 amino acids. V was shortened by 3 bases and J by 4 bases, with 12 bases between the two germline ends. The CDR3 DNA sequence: TGTGCCAGTAGTATTATCGGCGGGGTCTATGGCTACACCTTC. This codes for CASSIIGGVYGYTF.

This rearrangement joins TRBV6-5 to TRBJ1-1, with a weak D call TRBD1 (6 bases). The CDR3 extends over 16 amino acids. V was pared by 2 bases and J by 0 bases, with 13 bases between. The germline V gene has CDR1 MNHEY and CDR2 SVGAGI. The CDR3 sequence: CASSYGGARLNTEAFF. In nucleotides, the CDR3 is TGTGCCAGCAGTTACGGGGGGGCGCGTTTGAACACTGAAGCTTTCTTT.

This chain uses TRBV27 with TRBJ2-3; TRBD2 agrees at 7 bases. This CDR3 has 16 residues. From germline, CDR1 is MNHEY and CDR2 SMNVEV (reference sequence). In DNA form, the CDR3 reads TGTATTCCGAAGACCCGGACTAGGCGGAGCACAGATACGCAGTATTTT. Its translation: CIPKTRTRRSTDTQYF.

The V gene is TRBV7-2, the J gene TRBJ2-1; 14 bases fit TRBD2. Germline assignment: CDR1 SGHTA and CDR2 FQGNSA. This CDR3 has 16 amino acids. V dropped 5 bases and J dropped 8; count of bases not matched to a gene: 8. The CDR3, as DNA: TGTGCCAGCAGCCTACGACTAGCGGGGGGGCTGGATGAGCAGTTCTTC. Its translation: CASSLRLAGGLDEQFF.

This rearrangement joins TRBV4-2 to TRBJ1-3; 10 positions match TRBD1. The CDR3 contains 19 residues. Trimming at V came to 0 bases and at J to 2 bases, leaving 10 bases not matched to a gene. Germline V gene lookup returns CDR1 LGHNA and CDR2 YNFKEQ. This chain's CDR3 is CASSQETGGGWGAGNTIYF. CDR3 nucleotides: TGTGCCAGCAGCCAAGAGACAGGGGGCGGGTGGGGCGCTGGAAACACCATATATTTT.

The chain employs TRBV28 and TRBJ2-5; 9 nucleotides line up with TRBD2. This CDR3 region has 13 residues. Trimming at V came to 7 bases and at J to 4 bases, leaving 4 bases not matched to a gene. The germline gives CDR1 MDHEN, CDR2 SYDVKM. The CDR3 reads CASKSGGIETQYF. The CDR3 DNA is TGTGCCAGCAAGAGCGGGGGGATAGAGACCCAGTACTTC.

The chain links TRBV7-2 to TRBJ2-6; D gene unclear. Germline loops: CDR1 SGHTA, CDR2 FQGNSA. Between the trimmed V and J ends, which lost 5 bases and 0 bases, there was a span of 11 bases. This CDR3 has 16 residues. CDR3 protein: CASSPRVFSGANVLTF. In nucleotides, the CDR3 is TGTGCCAGCAGCCCCCGGGTCTTCTCTGGGGCCAACGTCCTGACTTTC.

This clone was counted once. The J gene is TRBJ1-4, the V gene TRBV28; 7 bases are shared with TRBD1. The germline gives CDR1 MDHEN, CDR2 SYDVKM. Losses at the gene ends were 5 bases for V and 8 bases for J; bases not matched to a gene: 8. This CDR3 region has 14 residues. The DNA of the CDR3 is TGTGCCAGCAGTATGAGGGGGCCCAGGGAAAAACTGTTTTTT. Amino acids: CASSMRGPREKLFF.

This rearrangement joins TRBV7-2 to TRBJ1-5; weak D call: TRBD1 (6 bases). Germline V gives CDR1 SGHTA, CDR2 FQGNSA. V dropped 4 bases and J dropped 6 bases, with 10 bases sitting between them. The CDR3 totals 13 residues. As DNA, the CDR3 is TGTGCCAGCAGCTACAGGGCCAGTCAGCCCCAGCATTTT. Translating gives CASSYRASQPQHF. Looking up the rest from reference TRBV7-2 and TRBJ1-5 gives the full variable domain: GAGVSQSPSNKVTEKGKDVELRCDPISGHTALYWYRQSLGQGLEFLIYFQGNSAPDKSGLPSDRFSAERTGGSVSTLTIQRTQQEDSAVYLCASSYRASQPQHFGDGTRLSIL.

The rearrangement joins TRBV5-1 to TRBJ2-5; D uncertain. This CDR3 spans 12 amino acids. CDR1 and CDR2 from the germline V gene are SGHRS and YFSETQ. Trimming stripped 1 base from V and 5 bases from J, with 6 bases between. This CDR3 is CASSLPSETQYF. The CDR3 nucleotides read TGCGCCAGCAGCTTGCCCTCCGAGACCCAGTACTTC.

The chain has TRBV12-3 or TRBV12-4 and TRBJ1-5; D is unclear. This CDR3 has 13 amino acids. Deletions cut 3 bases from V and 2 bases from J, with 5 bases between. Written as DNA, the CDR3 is TGTGCCAGCAGTTTCGTCGGCAATCAGCCCCAGCATTTT. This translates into CASSFVGNQPQHF.

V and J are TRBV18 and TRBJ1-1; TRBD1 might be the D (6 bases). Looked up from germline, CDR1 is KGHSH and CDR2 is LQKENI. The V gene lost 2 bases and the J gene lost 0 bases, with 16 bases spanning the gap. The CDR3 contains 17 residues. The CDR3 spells CASSPSRIGGMNTEAFF. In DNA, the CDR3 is TGTGCCAGCTCACCAAGCAGGATTGGGGGCATGAACACTGAAGCTTTCTTT.